This record looks at one TCR beta chain sequence and its context. What it binds is unknown. The donors were members of the validation cohort, which comprised 120 subjects and was separate from the first cohort of roughly 700 subjects. Some clones are missing from TCRdb's copy, which holds only in-frame ones; the method was immunoSEQ multiplex PCR. The sample holds over 65,000 clones, less than 95% seen once. The data were obtained in a study of cytomegalovirus exposure and HLA in healthy donors. Points from the study as a whole: Confirmation in vitro established that three CMV-associated chains were specific for CMV antigens. The tendency of first-cohort TCR clusters to co-occur in the roughly 130 validation repertoires emerged from a later analysis. Researchers catalogued roughly 170 TCR beta chains as cytomegalovirus-associated.

Trimming shortened V by 3 bases and J by 1 base, and 12 bases separated the two germline ends. CDR1 LNHDA and CDR2 SQIVND come from the germline V gene (reference sequence). This CDR3 has 15 residues. The V and J genes are TRBV19 and TRBJ1-1, with a tentative D call TRBD1 (6 bases). Sequenced: PBMCs. The source is a woman under 30 in good health and CMV-seropositive. CDR3 nucleotides: TGTGCCAGTAGTATGATCCTACAGGGGAACACTGAAGCTTTCTTT. Translating gives CASSMILQGNTEAFF.